This T cell receptor beta chain was obtained from a study of OX40 agonist ivuxolimab in advanced cancers. Study information: Treatment received earlier with anti-PD-1, anti-PD-L1 or anti-CTLA-4 agents was allowed, and 40% had some.

Notes on this clone: Its antigen is currently unknown.

Overall study results and limits: Compared with CD4+, CD8+ T cells on average had more expanded clones. CD4+ and CD8+ blood T cells expanded clonally by week 6 at 0.1 to 3.0 mg/kg.

This CDR3 has 15 amino acids. Germline V gene data show CDR1 as SGHNT and CDR2 as YYREEE (reference sequence). With V trimmed by 4 bases and J by 5 bases, 8 bases remained unmatched. TCRdb's copy holds only in-frame clones and misses some; the assay was immunoSEQ multiplex PCR. Of around 72,000 clones listed, 75% to 85% were seen once; the top ten hold less than 9.5%. The gene calls are TRBV5-4 and TRBJ2-1; TRBD1 matches 8 bases. The sequence was obtained from an adult with an advanced solid tumor such as melanoma, head and neck, liver or kidney cancer. The specimen comprised CD4+ or CD8+ T cells sorted from blood, sampled in a trial of the OX40 agonist ivuxolimab. CDR3 nucleotide sequence: TGTGCCAGCAGCCCAGGGACAGGCCTTGACAATGAGCAGTTCTTC. Translating it yields CASSPGTGLDNEQFF.